These T cell receptor beta chains were read from a single sample in a study of graft-versus-host responses after intestinal transplantation. Libraries were prepared by immunoSEQ multiplex PCR; TCRdb keeps only in-frame clonotypes and omits some of them. This table has about 60,000 clones, about nine tenths appearing once. The sample here was ileum tissue, taken more than 350 days after transplant. All receptors derive from a human patient who received an intestinal transplant, so some T cells may come from the graft donor. CDR3s include the opening cysteine and the closing phenylalanine or tryptophan. The D gene is left open where the match is weak. Clone size is not always given. Where it is, it says once, few, many or a class for expanded clones.

>-|TRBV4-1|TRBD2|TRBJ2-3
CASSPPGLAGGDTQYF
TGCGCCAGCAGCCCGCCGGGACTAGCGGGGGGAGATACGCAGTATTTT
>-|TRBV18|-|TRBJ2-3
CASSRGSTDTQYF
TGTGCCAGCTCGCGAGGCAGTACAGATACGCAGTATTTT
>-|TRBV7-8|TRBD2|TRBJ2-4
CASSLTAGGLAKNIQYF
TGTGCCAGCAGCTTAACAGCGGGAGGCTTAGCCAAAAACATTCAGTACTTC
>-|TRBV15|-|TRBJ2-3
CATSRDTIGRDTQYF
TGTGCCACCAGCAGAGACACTATAGGACGGGATACGCAGTATTTT
>-|TRBV2|-|TRBJ2-2
CASKPGLSNTGELFF
TGTGCCAGCAAACCGGGACTTTCTAACACCGGGGAGCTGTTTTTT
>few|TRBV6-5|-|TRBJ2-3
CASKEGGQDTQYF
TGTGCCAGCAAAGAGGGGGGGCAAGATACGCAGTATTTT
>-|TRBV7-2|-|TRBJ2-7
CASSPLRYRPTYEQYF
TGTGCCAGCAGCCCCTTGAGGTACAGGCCTACCTACGAGCAGTACTTC
>-|TRBV27|-|TRBJ2-3
CASTSSGTRTDTQYF
TGTGCCAGCACGTCCTCGGGGACCCGCACAGATACGCAGTATTTT
>-|TRBV6-6|-|TRBJ2-7
CASSYSRHVGYEQYF
TGTGCCAGCAGTTACTCCCGACACGTCGGTTACGAGCAGTACTTC
>-|TRBV9|-|TRBJ2-7
CASSATGSPYEQYF
TGTGCCAGCAGCGCAACAGGTAGTCCCTACGAGCAGTACTTC
>once|TRBV2|-|TRBJ1-2
CASSRTPESPRLYGYTF
TGTGCCAGCAGCCGGACACCCGAGTCCCCCCGGTTATATGGCTACACCTTC
>-|TRBV5-1|TRBD1|TRBJ2-5
CASSPRTGGGETQYF
TGCGCCAGCAGCCCCCGGACAGGGGGCGGGGAGACCCAGTACTTC
>-|TRBV5-5|TRBD1|TRBJ2-7
CASSLMTGSYEQYF
TGTGCCAGCAGCTTAATGACAGGGAGCTACGAGCAGTACTTC
>once|TRBV2|-|TRBJ2-2
CASSRDSNTGELFF
TGTGCCAGCAGTCGGGACTCGAACACCGGGGAGCTGTTTTTT
>-|TRBV7-8|TRBD1|TRBJ1-1
CASSLWGQGDSEAFF
TGTGCCAGCAGCTTGTGGGGACAGGGGGATTCTGAAGCTTTCTTT
>once|TRBV29-1|TRBD1|TRBJ2-7
CSVEDEGALPPEQYF
TGCAGCGTTGAAGATGAGGGGGCCCTACCGCCCGAGCAGTACTTC
>-|TRBV5-1|TRBD2|TRBJ2-1
CASSLYSIGLAVNEQFF
TGCGCCAGCAGCTTGTATTCTATCGGGCTAGCGGTCAATGAGCAGTTCTTC
>-|TRBV7-6|-|TRBJ1-1
CASSLTKWGEGSTSNTEAFF
TGTGCCAGCAGCTTAACCAAGTGGGGTGAGGGGTCCACCTCGAACACTGAAGCTTTCTTT
>-|TRBV4-1|TRBD2|TRBJ2-1
CASSQEDLAGLYNEQFF
TGCGCCAGCAGCCAAGAGGATCTAGCGGGGTTATACAATGAGCAGTTCTTC
>-|TRBV6-4|TRBD1|TRBJ2-1
CASSEWQGASDEQFF
TGTGCCAGCAGTGAATGGCAGGGGGCGAGCGATGAGCAGTTCTTC
>-|TRBV6-6|TRBD2|TRBJ2-1
CASSYSGLAEGNEQFF
TGTGCCAGCAGTTACTCCGGACTAGCGGAAGGAAATGAGCAGTTCTTC
>medium-sized|TRBV5-4|-|TRBJ2-7
CASSFGPGDYEQYF
TGTGCCAGCAGCTTTGGGCCGGGGGACTACGAGCAGTACTTC
>-|TRBV5-4|-|TRBJ2-7
CASSLVPETSYEQYF
TGTGCCAGCAGCTTGGTCCCAGAGACCTCCTACGAGCAGTACTTC
>-|TRBV10-2|-|TRBJ2-7
CASSEGRRAYEQYF
TGCGCCAGCAGTGAAGGACGAAGGGCCTACGAGCAGTACTTC
>-|TRBV2|-|TRBJ1-4
CASSDHGANEKLFF
TGTGCCAGCAGTGACCATGGGGCTAATGAAAAACTGTTTTTT
>-|TRBV7-9|-|TRBJ1-1
CAIETGRTEAFF
TGTGCCATAGAAACAGGGCGCACTGAAGCTTTCTTT
>-|TRBV10-1|TRBD1|TRBJ2-7
CASSDRAYEQYF
TGCGCCAGCTCAGACAGGGCCTACGAGCAGTACTTC
>-|TRBV7-3|TRBD2|TRBJ2-1
CASSFSAMGLAGGGEQFF
TGTGCCAGCAGCTTCTCGGCGATGGGACTAGCGGGAGGTGGTGAGCAGTTCTTC
>-|TRBV5-1|TRBD1|TRBJ2-7
CASSIEDRVHYEQYF
TGCGCCAGCAGCATAGAGGACAGGGTCCACTACGAGCAGTACTTC